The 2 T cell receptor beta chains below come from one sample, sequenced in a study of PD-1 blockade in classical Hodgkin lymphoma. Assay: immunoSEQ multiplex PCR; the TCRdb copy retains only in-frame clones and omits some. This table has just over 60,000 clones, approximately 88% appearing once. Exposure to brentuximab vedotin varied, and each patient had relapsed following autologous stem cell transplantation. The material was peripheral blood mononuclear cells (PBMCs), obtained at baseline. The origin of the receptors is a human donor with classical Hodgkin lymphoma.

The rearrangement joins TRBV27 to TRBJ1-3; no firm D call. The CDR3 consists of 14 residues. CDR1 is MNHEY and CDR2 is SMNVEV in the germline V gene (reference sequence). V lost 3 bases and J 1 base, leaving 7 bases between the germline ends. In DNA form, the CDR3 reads TGTGCCAGCAGTTTTCGGAGATCTGGAAACACCATATATTTT. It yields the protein CASSFRRSGNTIYF.

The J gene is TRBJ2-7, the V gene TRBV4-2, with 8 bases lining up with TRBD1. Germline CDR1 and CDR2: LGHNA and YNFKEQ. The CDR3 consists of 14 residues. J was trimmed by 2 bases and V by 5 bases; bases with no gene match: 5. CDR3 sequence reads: CASSRTGTTYEQYF. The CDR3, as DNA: TGTGCCAGCAGCAGGACAGGGACGACCTACGAGCAGTACTTC.